Shown below are 6 T cell receptor beta chains from a single sample sequenced in a study of blood T cell repertoires in COVID-19. Sequencing was performed with immunoSEQ multiplex PCR; in TCRdb, only in-frame clones are kept and a portion is missing. The sample contains about 94,000 clones, 75% to 85% of which appear only once. Sequencing used peripheral blood. These TCRs come from a woman older than 75 with acute or convalescent COVID-19.

This clone was observed once. V is TRBV6-6 and J is TRBJ1-3; TRBD1 is a possible D gene (5 bases). The V and J ends lost 7 bases and 4 bases respectively, with 14 bases between them. CDR3 length equals 14 residues. The germline CDR1 and CDR2 sequences are MNHNY and SVGAGI (reference sequence). The CDR3 sequence: CASTYGGRGNTIYF. The DNA for the CDR3 is TGTGCCAGCACCTACGGGGGGAGAGGAAACACCATATATTTT.

This clone was seen a few times. This chain connects TRBV5-1 to TRBJ1-2, with D possibly matching TRBD1 (6 bases). Germline assignment: CDR1 SGHRS and CDR2 YFSETQ. Trimming removed 4 bases at V and 1 base at J, with 11 bases between. CDR3 length: 14 residues. As DNA, the CDR3 is TGCGCCAGCAGCATCGGACAGAGTAACTATGGCTACACCTTC. Amino acid sequence: CASSIGQSNYGYTF.

The chain couples TRBV11-2 to TRBJ2-2, with D hard to call. V dropped 3 bases and J dropped 3 bases, with 11 bases sitting between them. The CDR3 runs 15 residues. Germline loops: CDR1 SGHAT, CDR2 FQNNGV. CDR3 nucleotides: TGTGCCAGCAGCTTCCAGGCCTTCGACACCGGGGAGCTGTTTTTT. This gives the protein CASSFQAFDTGELFF.

The V and J genes are TRBV7-9 and TRBJ2-1; D is unclear. Germline values: CDR1 SEHNR, CDR2 FQNEAQ (reference sequence). With 11 bases removed from V and 2 bases from J, the gap between germline ends came to 10 bases. The CDR3 is made up of 12 amino acids. CDR3 sequence: CAARRTYNEQFF. The CDR3 bases are TGTGCCGCTAGAAGGACCTACAATGAGCAGTTCTTC. The full variable domain, completed using reference TRBV7-9 and TRBJ2-1, is DTGVSQNPRHKITKRGQNVTFRCDPISEHNRLYWYRQTLGQGPEFLTYFQNEAQLEKSRLLSDRFSAERPKGSFSTLEIQRTEQGDSAMYLCAARRTYNEQFFGPGTRLTVL.

V gene TRBV13 combines with J gene TRBJ2-3; TRBD2 is a possible D gene (5 bases). The germline gives CDR1 PRHDT, CDR2 FYEKMQ (reference sequence). This CDR3 region has 13 residues. Trimming removed 5 bases from V and 2 bases from J, with 8 bases in between. CDR3 DNA: TGTGCCAGCAGCGTCCTAGCCACAGATACGCAGTATTTT. Encoded protein: CASSVLATDTQYF.

CDR3 bases: TGTGCCAGCAGCTACGACAGGAACTCCTACGAGCAGTACTTC. This gives the protein CASSYDRNSYEQYF. This chain links TRBV11-2 with TRBJ2-7; a possible D gene is TRBD1 (6 bases). The CDR3 runs 14 residues. Germline CDR1 is SGHAT and CDR2 is FQNNGV. V dropped 4 bases and J dropped 0 bases, with 10 bases sitting between them.